One and the same sample provided the 31 T cell receptor beta chains below, sequenced in a study of lung T cells in sarcoidosis with Löfgren's syndrome. TCRdb reprocessed the reads with MiXCR, giving one entry per CDR3 protein. The sample records fewer than 25,000 distinct CDR3 sequences, around 23% being singletons. Material: CD4+ T cells from bronchoalveolar lavage. Receptors were obtained from a human donor with sarcoidosis (Löfgren's syndrome or another form), or a control subject (not recorded which).

This clonotype was seen more than once but under ten times. V gene TRBV5-4 combines with J gene TRBJ2-3, with 10 positions matching TRBD2. The CDR3 extends over 17 amino acids. Germline loops: CDR1 SGHNT, CDR2 YYREEE (reference sequence). Trimming cost V 4 bases and J 7 bases; bases outside gene matches: 15. CDR3 nucleotides: TGTGCCAGCAGCCGGACCCCCTTAGGGACTAGCGACCATACGCAGTATTTT. Its protein is CASSRTPLGTSDHTQYF.

This clonotype is medium-sized by share. The V call is TRBV6-9, the J call TRBJ2-7, with D perhaps being TRBD1 or TRBD2 (6 bases each). Per germline, CDR1 MNHGY and CDR2 SVAAGI. The germline V and J ends were trimmed by 4 bases and 3 bases, with 22 bases remaining between them. This CDR3 has 17 residues. In DNA form, the CDR3 reads TGTGCCAGCAGTTCTTATTTGGCGGGACAAAGTTTCTACGAGCAGTACTTC. Protein sequence: CASSSYLAGQSFYEQYF.

The chain combines TRBV19 with TRBJ1-2, with a weak D call TRBD1 (6 bases). Germline CDR1 is LNHDA and CDR2 is SQIVND (reference sequence). V was pared by 3 bases and J by 12 bases, with 23 bases between. The CDR3 sequence is 15 residues long. In DNA, the CDR3 is TGTGCCAGTAGTATGGGTCGGGGGCGCCGAGGCGGCCACACCTTC. Translated, it gives CASSMGRGRRGGHTF.

Points on this clonotype: Since a much larger clone is just one base distant, this may be a read error. The gene calls are TRBV6-6 and TRBJ1-4; D is perhaps TRBD1 (5 bases). Germline loops: CDR1 MNHNY, CDR2 SVGAGI (reference sequence). The CDR3 runs to 14 residues. The CDR3 protein is CASGERTRNQKLVF. In nucleotides, the CDR3 is TGTGCCAGCGGAGAGAGGACACGCAACCAAAAACTGGTTTTT.

This clonotype has a count of ten or more. This sequence joins TRBV18 and TRBJ2-7; 8 nucleotides align to TRBD1. V dropped 6 bases and J dropped 3; count of bases not matched to a gene: 7. CDR1 is KGHSH, CDR2 LQKENI, per germline. CDR3 size: 14 residues. The CDR3 here is CASSHKDRDYEQYF. The CDR3 nucleotides read TGTGCCAGCTCTCATAAGGACAGGGACTACGAGCAGTACTTC.

V and J are TRBV19 and TRBJ1-5; 7 bases map to TRBD1. J was trimmed by 2 bases and V by 3 bases; bases with no gene match: 10. CDR3 length equals 17 residues. Germline V CDR1 and CDR2: LNHDA, SQIVND (reference sequence). The CDR3 nucleotides are TGTGCCAGTAGTATGAGGGGACAGCCATCACGCAATCAGCCCCAGCATTTT. This gives the protein CASSMRGQPSRNQPQHF.

This clonotype was found many times. This rearrangement joins TRBV5-1 to TRBJ2-3, with 8 bases fitting TRBD2. J was trimmed by 3 bases and V by 4 bases; bases with no gene match: 1. Germline V CDR1 and CDR2: SGHRS, YFSETQ. The CDR3 has 13 residues. This chain's CDR3 is CASSSGRTDTQYF. As DNA, the CDR3 is TGCGCCAGCAGCAGCGGGAGAACAGATACGCAGTATTTT.

This clonotype showed up just a few times. The chain links TRBV5-1 to TRBJ1-5; D might be TRBD1 (5 bases). In germline, CDR1 is SGHRS, CDR2 YFSETQ. The CDR3 loop spans 15 amino acids. V was shortened by 0 bases and J by 0 bases, with 7 bases between the two germline ends. Written as DNA, the CDR3 is TGCGCCAGCAGCTTGGGGGACGGTAGCAATCAGCCCCAGCATTTT. Translation gives CASSLGDGSNQPQHF.

This clonotype was detected many times. CDR3 residues: CSARPLTSGPNNEQFF. The CDR3 DNA follows: TGCAGTGCTAGACCCTTGACTAGCGGGCCCAACAATGAGCAGTTCTTC. J is TRBJ2-1 and V is TRBV20-1; TRBD2 aligns across 10 bases. The CDR3 spans 16 residues. From germline, CDR1 is DFQATT and CDR2 SNEGSKA (reference sequence). The ends lost 2 bases at V and 5 bases at J; junction bases unmatched: 9.

With respect to this clonotype: It may be a read error: a sequence one base away is much more abundant. The V gene is TRBV20-1, the J gene TRBJ2-7; D gene unclear. There are 11 residues in the CDR3. Germline CDR1 and CDR2: DFQATT and SNEGSKA (reference sequence). V dropped 1 base and J dropped 7 bases, with 8 bases sitting between them. CDR3 region: CSARGGAEQYF. CDR3 coding DNA: TGCAGTGCTAGAGGAGGAGCTGAGCAGTACTTC.

By share, this clonotype ranks as medium-sized. The chain uses TRBV7-2 and TRBJ2-5; D is perhaps TRBD2 (6 bases). There are 15 residues in the CDR3. Germline CDR1 is SGHTA and CDR2 is FQGNSA. The V end was cut by 5 bases, the J end by 1 base, with 14 bases between. CDR3 in DNA: TGTGCCAGCAGCCCATCCCCGGGAGTCCAAGAGACCCAGTACTTC. This gives the protein CASSPSPGVQETQYF.

This clonotype is medium-sized (0.01 to 0.1%) in the sample. The rearrangement links TRBV20-1 to TRBJ1-2; D unresolved. V lost 3 bases, J lost 4 bases, and 3 bases lay in between. Germline CDR1 is DFQATT and CDR2 is SNEGSKA (reference sequence). The length of the CDR3 is 10 residues. The CDR3 here is CSASRYGYTF. The CDR3 DNA is TGCAGTGCTAGTCGCTATGGCTACACCTTC.

This chain links TRBV29-1 with TRBJ2-3; perhaps TRBD1 as D (6 bases). Germline CDR1 reads SQVTM; CDR2 reads ANQGSEA. V lost 6 bases, J lost 5 bases, and 15 bases lay in between. The CDR3 is made up of 13 amino acids. The CDR3 is CSVLRAGEDTQYF. The CDR3 DNA reads TGCAGCGTACTAAGGGCAGGGGAAGATACGCAGTATTTT.

About this clonotype itself: One base away lies a much larger clone, so this may be a sequencing read error. The chain employs TRBV4-1 and TRBJ2-7; maybe TRBD2 (7 bases). Germline V lookup: CDR1 MGHRA, CDR2 YSYEKL. The CDR3 is made up of 15 amino acids. In DNA, the CDR3 is TGCACCAGCAGCCAAGGACTAGGGGGCTCCTACGAGCAGTACTTC. Protein: CTSSQGLGGSYEQYF.

This clonotype was counted many times. V gene TRBV18 combines with J gene TRBJ1-5; 8 bases are a match to TRBD1. V dropped 3 bases and J dropped 4; count of bases not matched to a gene: 2. Looked up from germline, CDR1 is KGHSH and CDR2 is LQKENI. The CDR3 spans 14 residues. CDR3 amino acids: CASSPGQGNQPQHF. The CDR3 DNA reads TGTGCCAGCTCACCCGGACAGGGTAATCAGCCCCAGCATTTT.

In its sample, this clonotype ranks as medium-sized. The chain combines TRBV20-1 with TRBJ2-3; 10 bases are a match to TRBD2. CDR1 and CDR2 (germline): DFQATT, SNEGSKA (reference sequence). V was pared by 4 bases and J by 1 base, with 11 bases of the junction left unmatched. The CDR3 covers 17 residues. The DNA for the CDR3 is TGCAGTGCTATGGGACTAGCGCCGATCAGGGGCACAGATACGCAGTATTTT. Its protein product is CSAMGLAPIRGTDTQYF.

By frequency in the sample, this clonotype is medium-sized. CDR3 in DNA: TGTGCCAGCAGTTTGGGATGGACTGAAGCTTTCTTT. It yields the protein CASSLGWTEAFF. The V gene is TRBV28, the J gene TRBJ1-1; the D is unclear. Germline values: CDR1 MDHEN, CDR2 SYDVKM. CDR3 length: 12 amino acids. The V end was cut by 3 bases, the J end by 5 bases, with 7 bases between. Supplemented by reference TRBV28 and TRBJ1-1, the full variable domain reads DVKVTQSSRYLVKRTGEKVFLECVQDMDHENMFWYRQDPGLGLRLIYFSYDVKMKEKGDIPEGYSVSREKKERFSLILESASTNQTSMYLCASSLGWTEAFFGQGTRLTVV.

This clonotype qualifies as medium-sized. The chain employs TRBV6-1 and TRBJ2-1; D could derive from TRBD1 or TRBD2 (5 bases each). The V gene's germline CDR1 is MNHNS and CDR2 SASEGT. The CDR3 totals 14 residues. Trimming stripped 5 bases from V and 6 bases from J, with 14 bases between. The CDR3 is CASSPRGWGNEQFF. DNA of the CDR3: TGTGCCAGCAGTCCCCGGGGCTGGGGCAATGAGCAGTTCTTC.

This clonotype was seen repeatedly, ten times or more. V is TRBV20-1 and J is TRBJ1-2; maybe TRBD1 (5 bases). Deletions cut 6 bases from V and 5 bases from J, with 13 bases between. Per germline, CDR1 DFQATT and CDR2 SNEGSKA (reference sequence). CDR3 length equals 12 residues. CDR3 nucleotide sequence: TGCAGTGCCTCCCGGGACGGATATGGCTACACCTTC. It encodes CSASRDGYGYTF.

Concerning this clonotype: This may arise from a read error, as a much more abundant clone is one base away. The rearrangement joins TRBV7-2 to TRBJ1-3; D unclear. V was shortened by 2 bases and J by 0 bases, with 8 bases between the two germline ends. In germline, CDR1 is SGHTA, CDR2 FQGNSA. The CDR3 length is 15 residues. CDR3 residues: CASSLRWSSGNTIYF. The CDR3 bases are TGTGCCAGCAGCTTACGCTGGAGCTCTGGAAACACCATATATTTT.

The genes are TRBV11-2 and TRBJ2-7, with TRBD1 matching over 7 bases. CDR1 is SGHAT, CDR2 FQNNGV, per germline. Trimming cost V 1 base and J 4 bases; bases outside gene matches: 7. The CDR3 extends over 15 amino acids. CDR3 DNA: TGTGCCAGCAGCTTAGCTTCGGGACAGATATACGAGCAGTACTTC. Translation gives CASSLASGQIYEQYF. The whole variable domain, remainder taken from reference TRBV11-2 and TRBJ2-7, is EAGVAQSPRYKIIEKRQSVAFWCNPISGHATLYWYQQILGQGPKLLIQFQNNGVVDDSQLPKDRFSAERLKGVDSTLKIQPAKLEDSAVYLCASSLASGQIYEQYFGPGTRLTVT.

There are many counts of this clonotype. The chain employs TRBV20-1 and TRBJ2-3; 7 bases map to TRBD1. V was pared by 6 bases and J by 0 bases, with 3 bases of the junction left unmatched. CDR1 DFQATT and CDR2 SNEGSKA come from the germline V gene (reference sequence). The CDR3 runs 13 residues. The CDR3 DNA reads as TGCAGTGCCGGGGACAGTAGCACAGATACGCAGTATTTT. As protein: CSAGDSSTDTQYF.

This clonotype was seen ten or more times. The CDR3 nucleotides read TGTGCCAGCAGCTTAGTCGTTGGTGGGAATCAGCCCCAGCATTTT. Translated: CASSLVVGGNQPQHF. This sequence joins TRBV7-2 and TRBJ1-5; D ambiguous. V was shortened by 1 base and J by 4 bases, with 11 bases between the two germline ends. Germline V gives CDR1 SGHTA, CDR2 FQGNSA. The CDR3 has 15 residues.

V and J are TRBV6-1 and TRBJ2-3; D possibly matches TRBD1 or TRBD2 (7 bases each). Deletions cut 8 bases from V and 5 bases from J, with 20 bases between. CDR3 length equals 15 residues. Germline CDR1 reads MNHNS; CDR2 reads SASEGT. The CDR3 reads CASAPAGRGGDTQYF. The CDR3 DNA follows: TGTGCCAGCGCACCGGCGGGCAGGGGGGGAGATACGCAGTATTTT.

At least ten counts were recorded for this clonotype. V is TRBV5-1 and J is TRBJ2-3, with a tentative D call TRBD2 (6 bases). The germline gives CDR1 SGHRS, CDR2 YFSETQ. The CDR3 loop spans 15 amino acids. Trimming removed 2 bases at V and 2 bases at J, with 12 bases between. The CDR3 DNA sequence: TGCGCCAGCAGCTTCGGCGGGGCGGCCACAGATACGCAGTATTTT. Amino acids: CASSFGGAATDTQYF.

This clonotype was counted ten times or more. The rearrangement links TRBV4-3 to TRBJ2-3; no definite D call. Trimming took 6 bases from V and 0 from J, leaving 10 bases between them. Germline V CDR1 and CDR2: LGHNA, YSLEER. CDR3 length equals 14 residues. The CDR3 sequence is CASSYSPSTDTQYF. The CDR3 DNA reads TGCGCCAGCAGTTATTCTCCCAGCACAGATACGCAGTATTTT.

This clonotype has ten or more counts. Written as DNA, the CDR3 is TGTGCCAGCAGTTACGTCCTCGGGCTAGCGGGAGCCCCCACCGGGGAGCTGTTTTTT. Its protein product is CASSYVLGLAGAPTGELFF. The genes are TRBV6-5 and TRBJ2-2; 10 bases match TRBD2. Germline trimming cut 2 bases from V and 4 bases from J; bases unmatched to any gene: 13. The CDR3 consists of 19 residues. Germline V gene sequence: CDR1 MNHEY, CDR2 SVGAGI.

About this clonotype: A much larger clone differs from this one at a single base, so this may be a read error. The chain links TRBV7-9 to TRBJ1-1; D call uncertain. Germline V gives CDR1 SEHNR, CDR2 FQNEAQ (reference sequence). This CDR3 is 12 amino acids long. The CDR3 here is CAGSRLGTEAFF. For the CDR3, the DNA is TGTGCCGGCAGCCGTTTGGGGACTGAAGCTTTCTTT.

This clonotype was seen more than once but under ten times. The chain recombines TRBV11-1 with TRBJ2-7, with TRBD2 matching over 9 bases. Trimming at V came to 6 bases and at J to 6 bases, leaving 9 bases not matched to a gene. Germline values: CDR1 SGHAT, CDR2 FQDESV (reference sequence). The CDR3 sequence is 14 residues long. Written as DNA, the CDR3 is TGTGCCAGCAGTCACAGCGGGAGGTACTCCGAGCAGTACTTC. Its protein product is CASSHSGRYSEQYF.

This clonotype was picked up many times. The J gene is TRBJ2-3, the V gene TRBV28, with D unclear. This CDR3 has 14 amino acids. Germline V gene sequence: CDR1 MDHEN, CDR2 SYDVKM. The V gene lost 3 bases and the J gene lost 0 bases, with 7 bases spanning the gap. The CDR3 DNA sequence: TGTGCCAGCAGTTTCACGGATAGCACAGATACGCAGTATTTT. This translates into CASSFTDSTDTQYF.

This clonotype has at least ten counts. The chain recombines TRBV11-2 with TRBJ1-1; no reliable D call. The CDR3 loop spans 13 amino acids. Germline V gene data show CDR1 as SGHAT and CDR2 as FQNNGV. V lost 3 bases and J 1 base, leaving 6 bases between the germline ends. The CDR3 sequence is CASSFGGNTEAFF. The CDR3 nucleotides read TGTGCCAGCAGCTTTGGAGGGAACACTGAAGCTTTCTTT.